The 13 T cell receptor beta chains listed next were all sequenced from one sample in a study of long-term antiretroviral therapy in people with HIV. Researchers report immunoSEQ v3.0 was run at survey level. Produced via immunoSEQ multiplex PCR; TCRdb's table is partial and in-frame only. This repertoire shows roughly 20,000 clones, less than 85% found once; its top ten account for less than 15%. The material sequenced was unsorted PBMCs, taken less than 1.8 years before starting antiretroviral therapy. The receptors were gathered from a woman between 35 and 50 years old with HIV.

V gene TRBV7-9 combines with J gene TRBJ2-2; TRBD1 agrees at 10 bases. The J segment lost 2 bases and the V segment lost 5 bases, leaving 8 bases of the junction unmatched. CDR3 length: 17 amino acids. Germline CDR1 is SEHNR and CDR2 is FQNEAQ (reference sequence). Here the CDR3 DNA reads TGTGCCAGCAGCGAACCGGGACAGGGGTTTAACACCGGGGAGCTGTTTTTT. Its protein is CASSEPGQGFNTGELFF.

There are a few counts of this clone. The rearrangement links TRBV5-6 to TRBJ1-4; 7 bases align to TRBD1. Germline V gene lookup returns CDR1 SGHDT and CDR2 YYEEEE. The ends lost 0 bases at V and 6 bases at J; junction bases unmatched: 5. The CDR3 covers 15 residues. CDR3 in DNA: TGTGCCAGCAGCTTGGAGGGGGCAGGGTATGAAAAACTGTTTTTT. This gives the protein CASSLEGAGYEKLFF. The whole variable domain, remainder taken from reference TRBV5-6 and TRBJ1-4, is DAGVTQSPTHLIKTRGQQVTLRCSPKSGHDTVSWYQQALGQGPQFIFQYYEEEERQRGNFPDRFSGHQFPNYSSELNVNALLLGDSALYLCASSLEGAGYEKLFFGSGTQLSVL.

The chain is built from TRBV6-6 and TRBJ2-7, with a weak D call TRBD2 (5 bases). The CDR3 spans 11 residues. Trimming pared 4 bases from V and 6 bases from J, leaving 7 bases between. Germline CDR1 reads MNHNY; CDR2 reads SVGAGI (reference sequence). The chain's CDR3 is CASSSGLEQYF. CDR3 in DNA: TGTGCCAGCAGTTCCGGACTCGAGCAGTACTTC.

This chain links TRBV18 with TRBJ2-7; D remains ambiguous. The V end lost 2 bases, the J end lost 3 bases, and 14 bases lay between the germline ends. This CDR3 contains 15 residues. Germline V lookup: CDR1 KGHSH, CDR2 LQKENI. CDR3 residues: CASSPNYLNDYEQYF. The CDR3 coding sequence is TGTGCCAGCTCACCAAACTACCTGAATGACTACGAGCAGTACTTC.

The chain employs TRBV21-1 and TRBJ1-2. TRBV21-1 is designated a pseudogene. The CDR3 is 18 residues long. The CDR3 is CASSKIGCSTGAPYGYTF. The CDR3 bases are TGTGCCAGCAGCAAAATAGGCTGCTCGACGGGTGCGCCCTATGGCTACACCTTC.

The CDR3 DNA is TGCGCCAGCAGTAACAGGGGCGATGAGCAGTTCTTC. Its protein product is CASSNRGDEQFF. The chain employs TRBV10-1 and TRBJ2-1, with 7 bases matching TRBD1. Germline V gene sequence: CDR1 WNHNN, CDR2 SYGVQD (reference sequence). V shed 5 bases, J shed 8 bases, and the junction held 3 bases outside the gene matches. The length of the CDR3 is 12 residues.

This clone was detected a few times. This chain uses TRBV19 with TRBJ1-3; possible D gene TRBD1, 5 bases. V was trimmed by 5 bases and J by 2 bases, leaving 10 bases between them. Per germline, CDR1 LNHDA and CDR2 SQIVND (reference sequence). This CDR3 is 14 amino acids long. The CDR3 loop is CASSDPGTGNTIYF. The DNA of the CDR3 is TGTGCCAGTAGTGACCCAGGGACTGGAAACACCATATATTTT.

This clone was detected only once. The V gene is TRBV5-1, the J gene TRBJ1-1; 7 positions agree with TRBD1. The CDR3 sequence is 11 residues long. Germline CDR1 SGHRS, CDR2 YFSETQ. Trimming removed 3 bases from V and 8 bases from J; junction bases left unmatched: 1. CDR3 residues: CASSSDREAFF. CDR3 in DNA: TGCGCCAGCAGCTCGGACAGGGAAGCTTTCTTT.

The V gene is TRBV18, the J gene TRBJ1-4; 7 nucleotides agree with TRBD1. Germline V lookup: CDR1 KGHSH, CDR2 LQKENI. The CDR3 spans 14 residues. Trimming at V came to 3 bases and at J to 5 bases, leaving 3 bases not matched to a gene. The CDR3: CASSPATGNEKLFF. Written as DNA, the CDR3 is TGTGCCAGCTCACCGGCGACAGGGAATGAAAAACTGTTTTTT.

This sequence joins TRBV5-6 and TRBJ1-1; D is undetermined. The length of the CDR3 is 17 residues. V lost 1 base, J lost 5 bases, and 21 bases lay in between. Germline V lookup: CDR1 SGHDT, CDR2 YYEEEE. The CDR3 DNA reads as TGTGCCAGCAGCTTGAACGCCCGTAAATGGGCGGAAACTGAAGCTTTCTTT. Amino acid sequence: CASSLNARKWAETEAFF.

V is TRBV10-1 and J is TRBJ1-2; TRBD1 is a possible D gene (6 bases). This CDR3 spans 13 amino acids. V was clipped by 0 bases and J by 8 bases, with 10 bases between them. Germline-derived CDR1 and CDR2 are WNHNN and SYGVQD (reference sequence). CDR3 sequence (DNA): TGCGCCAGCAGTGAGTCCGGGACACGGGGCTACACCTTC. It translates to CASSESGTRGYTF.

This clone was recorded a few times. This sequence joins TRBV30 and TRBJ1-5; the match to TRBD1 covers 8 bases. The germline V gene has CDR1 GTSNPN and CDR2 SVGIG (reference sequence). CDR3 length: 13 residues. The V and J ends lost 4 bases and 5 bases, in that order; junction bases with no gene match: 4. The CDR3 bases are TGTGCCTGGAATTCAGGGGGCCATCAGCCCCAGCATTTT. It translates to CAWNSGGHQPQHF.

The CDR3 loop reads CASSQSGDNTGELFF. In nucleotides, the CDR3 is TGTGCCAGCAGCCAGAGCGGGGATAACACCGGGGAGCTGTTTTTT. The chain carries TRBV9 and TRBJ2-2, with 7 bases aligning to TRBD2. This CDR3 has 15 residues. J gave up 2 bases and V 4 bases, and 5 bases lay outside the gene matches. The germline gives CDR1 SGDLS, CDR2 YYNGEE.